The clone carrying this T cell receptor (beta chain) was observed a few times. This entry belongs to a study of T-cell reconstitution after alpha-beta-depleted transplantation in children. Unique molecular identifiers featured in how the TCRbeta library was prepared. TCRdb analysed the PCR reads with MiXCR anew, one entry per CDR3 protein. This sample has 350,000 to 450,000 distinct CDR3 sequences, with roughly 20% found just once. This CDR3 spans 13 amino acids. The germline CDR1 and CDR2 sequences are SGHTA and FQGNSA. Between the trimmed V and J ends, which lost 3 bases and 7 bases, there was a span of 13 bases.

The sequence derives from a human donor who donated a stem cell graft to a child with acute myeloid leukemia. Sequences were derived from PBMCs from the stem cell graft donor, sampled from the stem cell graft. This chain uses TRBV7-2 with TRBJ2-7; D unresolved. CDR3: CASSLASIVEQYF. In DNA form, the CDR3 reads TGTGCCAGCAGCTTGGCCTCGATTGTAGAGCAGTACTTC.